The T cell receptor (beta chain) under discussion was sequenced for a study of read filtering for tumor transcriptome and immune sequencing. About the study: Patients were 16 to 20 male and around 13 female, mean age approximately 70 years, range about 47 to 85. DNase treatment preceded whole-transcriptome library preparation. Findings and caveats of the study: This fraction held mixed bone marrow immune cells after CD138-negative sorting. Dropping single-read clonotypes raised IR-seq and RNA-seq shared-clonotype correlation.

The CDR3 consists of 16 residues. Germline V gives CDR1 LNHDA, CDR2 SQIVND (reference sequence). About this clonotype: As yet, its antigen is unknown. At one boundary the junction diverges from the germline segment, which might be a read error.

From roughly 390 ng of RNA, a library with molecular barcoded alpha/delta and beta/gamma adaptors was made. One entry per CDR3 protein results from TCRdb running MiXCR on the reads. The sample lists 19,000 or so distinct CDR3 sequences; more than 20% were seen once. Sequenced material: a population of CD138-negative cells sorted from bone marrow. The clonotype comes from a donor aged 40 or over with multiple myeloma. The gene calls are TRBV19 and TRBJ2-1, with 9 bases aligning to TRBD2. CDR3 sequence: CASSIMAGGPRSEQSF. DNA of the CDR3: TGTGCCAGTAGTATAATGGCGGGAGGGCCCAGAAGTGAGCAGTCCTTC.